The present entry profiles one TCR beta chain with its context. It has no known antigen specificity. Base qualities are missing; no much larger clone stands one base away. CDR1 and CDR2 are read off the germline V gene as KGHSH and LQKENI. V is shortened by 2 bases, J by 5 bases, and the region joining them spans 15 bases. Reading from cysteine to phenylalanine, the CDR3 counts 16 amino acids. Only the CDR3 DNA is retained, 48 bases long and in frame from the first base. These data come from a study of T cell responses to AZD1222 COVID-19 vaccine (dated by TCRdb to about 2021). Background for the entire study: TCR sequencing covered over 230 trial participants: 207 given two doses of AZD1222 and around 25 given two doses of MenACWY control vaccine. Trial participants were enrolled by age into subgroups of 18-55, 56-69 and 70-plus years, and about 150, 27 and 61 TCR-sequenced participants, respectively, were included in these subgroups.

Summary of the overall study and its limitations: Conclusions about previously exposed vaccinees are limited, since just five to seven AZD1222 recipients were seropositive for SARS-CoV-2 at baseline. The 56-69-year group was small, and its depth increase did not reach significance, likely because of low power. Participants were mostly white British, with more females than males. The authors suggested clonal diversity may have been underestimated. After two AZD1222 doses, spike-specific TCR breadth and depth were significantly higher than at day 0 and than in MenACWY recipients. Reportedly, close to half of the unique spike-specific TCRs recognized epitopes lying outside the regions that are mutated in the B.1.351 and B.1.1.7 variants. Vaccine-associated CD4 TCRs spanned the whole spike protein, with dominant responses in regions 160-218 and 743-854. No day 14 peak-response samples were available, so repertoires were characterized only after the peak T cell response.

This specimen's time point label, interpreted: about 28 days (+/-7) after the second vaccine dose. AZD1222 recipients with second doses at about 4 weeks or about 12 weeks were pooled, because spike-specific TCR depth and breadth did not differ between schedules. Vaccinee samples came from UK trials COV001 and COV002, including a single-blind randomized controlled phase 2/3 trial of AZD1222 (ChAdOx1 nCoV-19) in healthy adults. Trial participant PBMC samples were collected at day 0 and day 28 after the second dose for TCRbeta chain sequencing. The CDR3 regions of human TCRbeta chains were subjected to immunosequencing. Regarding the original processing steps: TCRs in the repertoires were matched against a reference library of SARS-CoV-2-specific TCRs that had been generated with the MIRA antigen-specificity platform. Breadth was defined as the fraction of unique TCRs that were SARS-CoV-2-associated, and depth was defined as the fraction of total T cells that were SARS-CoV-2-associated. Each spike-specific TCR was assigned to its reactive spike region and to a CD4 or CD8 class using the MIRA data. Log10-transformed breadth and depth values were compared by one-way ANOVA with Sidak's multiple comparisons tests. This is the immuneACCESS table as TCRdb keeps it, with only in-frame sequences that have V and J called. A part of the clones is gone; compared with another copy, unresolved V genes explain less than half, and the rest is unexplained. V, J and clone size are those of that table, while D and trimming were read from the DNA. The sample profile shows more than 90,000 clones; about 82% of them were found once. Together, the top ten hold roughly 15% of the sample.

The receptor was isolated from an adult who received the AZD1222 COVID-19 vaccine. The starting material was peripheral blood, obtained 28 days after the second AZD1222 dose. Rearrangement joined TRBV18 to TRBJ1-4; the D gene is perhaps TRBD1, on 6 matching bases. The nucleotide sequence reads as follows: TGTGCCAGCTCACCAGTCGGTCCAGGGGTAAATGAAAAACTGTTTTTT. This codes for CASSPVGPGVNEKLFF.